This T cell receptor (beta chain) was captured in a study of T cell responses to AZD1222 COVID-19 vaccine. Study findings and constraints: At baseline, just a handful of AZD1222 recipients tested seropositive.

Germline values: CDR1 MDHEN, CDR2 SYDVKM. CDR3 size: 15 residues. Germline trimming cut 6 bases from V and 4 bases from J; bases unmatched to any gene: 8. This clone was recorded only once. What it binds is not known. TCRdb's copy holds only in-frame clones and misses some; the assay was immunoSEQ multiplex PCR. The data show roughly 65,000 clones, roughly 90% seen once. This sequence was found in an adult in good health. This chain uses TRBV28 with TRBJ2-1, with 8 bases aligning to TRBD1. This sample comprised peripheral blood, obtained on day 0 of AZD1222 vaccination. The CDR3 DNA reads TGTGCCAGCAGCAGGGGGCTAGCTATATACAATGAGCAGTTCTTC. Translation gives CASSRGLAIYNEQFF.